The rows below give T cell receptor beta chains drawn from one sample of a study of T cell repertoires in cytomegalovirus infection. MiXCR, run by TCRdb on the reads, gives a single entry per CDR3 protein. The repertoire holds about 200,000 distinct CDR3 sequences, with 8% to 10% as singletons. Sample: PBMCs. The receptor source for this set is a human donor in good health (CMV status not recorded). Some clones in this sample may be carry-over from other donors' samples. The CDR3 runs from the conserved cysteine through the conserved F or W. D genes are given only for firm matches. Clone sizes are given selectively: once, few, many, or a class where the clone is expanded.

v_gene	len	abundance	d_gene	j_gene	CDR3aa	CDR3nt
TRBV6-1	11	few	-	TRBJ1-1	CASTDYTEAFF	TGTGCCAGCACCGATTACACTGAAGCTTTCTTT
TRBV20-1	14	few	-	TRBJ2-7	CSARDLVAVDEQYF	TGCAGTGCTAGAGATTTGGTAGCGGTAGACGAGCAGTACTTC
TRBV19	14	few	-	TRBJ1-1	CASSPRNPSLGAFF	TGTGCCAGTAGTCCCCGGAATCCAAGTTTGGGAGCTTTCTTT
TRBV29-1	15	many	-	TRBJ2-1	CSVGSGTDAYNEQFF	TGCAGCGTCGGCTCTGGGACGGATGCGTACAATGAGCAGTTCTTC
TRBV7-2	12	many	-	TRBJ2-7	CASSSRGDEQYF	TGTGCCAGCAGCTCTAGGGGTGACGAGCAGTACTTC
TRBV15	15	-	TRBD1	TRBJ2-7	CATSRGPGQGYEQYF	TGTGCCACCAGCAGAGGGCCTGGACAGGGGTACGAGCAGTACTTC
TRBV12-3/TRBV12-4	13	few	-	TRBJ1-2	CASRGTGFYGYTF	TGTGCCAGCAGGGGTACAGGATTCTATGGCTACACCTTC
TRBV7-8	16	many	TRBD1	TRBJ1-4	CASTTGQGADGEKLFF	TGTGCCAGCACCACAGGACAGGGGGCAGACGGTGAAAAACTGTTTTTT
TRBV5-4	15	-	TRBD2	TRBJ2-1	CASSTQTSGYNEQFF	TGTGCCAGCAGCACCCAGACTAGCGGTTACAATGAGCAGTTCTTC
TRBV11-2	15	few	-	TRBJ2-5	CASSAAGALGETQYF	TGTGCCAGCAGCGCGGCAGGGGCTCTAGGAGAGACCCAGTACTTC
TRBV2	14	few	TRBD2	TRBJ2-3	CASRTSGSSDTQYF	TGTGCCAGCAGGACTAGCGGGAGTTCAGATACGCAGTATTTT
TRBV4-1	14	few	-	TRBJ1-5	CASSQVSAIQPQHF	TGCGCCAGCAGCCAAGTGTCAGCTATACAGCCCCAGCATTTT
TRBV7-2	14	many	-	TRBJ1-5	CASSLVGGNQPQHF	TGTGCCAGCAGCTTAGTAGGGGGGAATCAGCCCCAGCATTTT
TRBV28	17	many	TRBD2	TRBJ2-7	CASSLSLSSGSGLEQYF	TGTGCCAGCAGTTTATCGCTTTCGAGCGGGAGCGGTCTCGAGCAGTACTTC
TRBV9	14	-	TRBD1	TRBJ1-5	CASSAGQGIQPQHF	TGTGCCAGCAGCGCCGGACAGGGAATTCAGCCCCAGCATTTT
TRBV28	17	many	TRBD2	TRBJ2-7	CASSPPNRGGGHYEQYF	TGTGCCAGCAGTCCCCCCAACCGGGGGGGGGGACACTACGAGCAGTACTTC
TRBV20-1	15	few	-	TRBJ2-2	CSARASGTHTGELFF	TGCAGTGCTAGAGCCTCCGGGACTCACACCGGGGAGCTGTTTTTT
TRBV19	18	-	TRBD2	TRBJ2-6	CASSRGLAGLAGANVLTF	TGTGCCAGTAGTAGGGGACTAGCGGGTCTCGCTGGGGCCAACGTCCTGACTTTC
TRBV7-2	14	many	TRBD1	TRBJ2-2	CASRTGGKSGELFF	TGTGCCAGCAGAACAGGGGGCAAAAGCGGGGAGCTGTTTTTT
TRBV7-8	14	many	TRBD1	TRBJ2-5	CASSLDRGQETQYF	TGTGCCAGCAGCTTAGACCGGGGACAGGAGACCCAGTACTTC
TRBV6-1	18	many	TRBD1	TRBJ2-7	CASSLTSGTGASSYEQYF	TGTGCCAGCAGTCTTACCTCCGGGACAGGGGCCTCATCCTACGAGCAGTACTTC
TRBV29-1	14	many	-	TRBJ2-3	CSVDFPQGTDTQYF	TGCAGCGTTGATTTCCCACAGGGAACAGATACGCAGTATTTT